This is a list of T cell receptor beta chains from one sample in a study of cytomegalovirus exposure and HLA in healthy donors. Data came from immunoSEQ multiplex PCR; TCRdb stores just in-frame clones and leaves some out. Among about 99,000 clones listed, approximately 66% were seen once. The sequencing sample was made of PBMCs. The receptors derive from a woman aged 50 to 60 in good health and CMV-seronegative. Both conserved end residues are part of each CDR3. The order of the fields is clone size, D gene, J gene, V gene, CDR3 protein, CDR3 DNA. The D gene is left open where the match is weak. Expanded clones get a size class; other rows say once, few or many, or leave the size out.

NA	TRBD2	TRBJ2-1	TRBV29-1	CSASKRDPYNEQFF	TGCAGCGCCTCTAAGCGGGATCCCTACAATGAGCAGTTCTTC
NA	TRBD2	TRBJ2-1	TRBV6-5	CASSQSGTSYDEQFF	TGTGCCAGCAGTCAAAGCGGGACCTCGTATGATGAGCAGTTCTTC
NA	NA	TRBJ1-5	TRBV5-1	CASSRGWNQPQHF	TGCGCCAGCAGCAGGGGCTGGAATCAGCCCCAGCATTTT
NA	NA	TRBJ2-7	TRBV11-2	CASSLGTAYEQYF	TGTGCCAGCAGCTTAGGGACAGCCTACGAGCAGTACTTC
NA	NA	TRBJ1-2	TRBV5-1	CASIGGNYGYTF	TGCGCCAGCATAGGAGGGAACTATGGCTACACCTTC
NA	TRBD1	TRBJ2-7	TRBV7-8	CASSSPGQGYEQYF	TGTGCCAGCAGCTCGCCGGGACAGGGGTACGAGCAGTACTTC
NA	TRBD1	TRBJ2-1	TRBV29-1	CSGGQGGIGNEQFF	TGCAGCGGCGGACAGGGGGGAATTGGGAATGAGCAGTTCTTC
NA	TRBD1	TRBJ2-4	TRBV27	CASRPTRQGVGDIQYF	TGTGCCAGCAGACCAACCCGACAGGGGGTCGGGGACATTCAGTACTTC
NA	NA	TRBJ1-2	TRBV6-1	CAGSEVASGYGYTF	TGTGCCGGCAGTGAAGTGGCATCAGGCTATGGCTACACCTTC
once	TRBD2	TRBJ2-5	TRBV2	CASRGGSSGQETQYF	TGTGCCAGCAGGGGGGGGTCTAGCGGCCAAGAGACCCAGTACTTC
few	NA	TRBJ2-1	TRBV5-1	CASSSRRLGADEQFF	TGCGCCAGCAGCTCGCGCAGGCTGGGGGCCGATGAGCAGTTCTTC